The clone carrying this T cell receptor (beta chain) appeared a few times. The PBMCs had their origin in roughly 9.4 ml of fresh peripheral blood. Researchers took RNA transcripts and amplified the TCR beta CDR3 regions from them. The HTBI set primed first-round TCR CDR3 RT-PCR. TCRdb called the multiplex PCR reads again in MiXCR, with one record for every CDR3 protein. The data contain roughly 840,000 distinct CDR3 sequences, roughly 40% of them seen just once; the ten biggest clones take up approximately 8.7%. The data derive from a study of T cells in Graves' hyperthyroidism and ophthalmopathy. This CDR3 contains 15 residues. Trimming left V 1 base short and J 0 bases short, with 6 bases between. CDR1 is LNHDA and CDR2 is SQIVND in the germline V gene (reference sequence).

The rearrangement links TRBV19 to TRBJ1-4; D remains ambiguous. The receptor's source is a man younger than 30 with Graves' hyperthyroidism. The sample taken for sequencing was blood. This chain's CDR3 is CASSIGVATNEKLFF. The CDR3 DNA reads as TGTGCCAGTAGTATAGGGGTTGCAACTAATGAAAAACTGTTTTTT.